The entry below gives a single T cell receptor beta chain sequence along with its context. Its antigen remains unidentified. Germline V gene data show CDR1 as MNHEY and CDR2 as SVGEGT. The CDR3 sequence is 15 residues long. Each TRB cDNA library was prepared by 5' RACE (with UMI labels). TCRdb reprocessed the 5' RACE reads and reports one entry per CDR3 protein, with no DNA. The sample table includes some 130,000 distinct CDR3 sequences. This record belongs to a study of CXCR3-negative and CXCR3-positive naive CD8 T cells. Overall study results and limits: Similar TRBV-TRBJ usage was seen in naive cells (both CXCR3-negative and CXCR3-positive), but memory cells differed.

The sequence was obtained from a human donor in good health. Some clones in this sample may be carry-over from other donors' samples. Sequences were obtained from naive CXCR3- CD8+ T cells from blood. Subset specified: CD45RO-CCR7+CD27+CD95- naive CD8+ T cells lacking CXCR3 (TNR3-). The genes are TRBV6-2 or TRBV6-3 and TRBJ2-1; TCRdb gives TRBD1 as the D gene, but with no DNA this cannot be confirmed. CDR3 in amino acids: CASSPGTDFYNEQFF.